A selection of T cell receptor beta chains follows, all from one sample in a study of blood T cells in healthy people across ages. TCRdb reprocessed the 5' RACE reads with MiXCR, giving one entry per CDR3 protein. The data hold around 1,100,000 distinct CDR3 sequences, with around two fifths observed a single time. Sequenced input: blood. The receptors stem from a man between 18 and 35 years old in good health. CDR3s include the opening cysteine and the closing phenylalanine or tryptophan. The D gene is left open where the match is weak. Rows give clone size only sometimes, using once, few, many, or a class for an expanded clone.

CDR3 length	D gene	V gene	J gene	clone size	CDR3 DNA	CDR3 protein
12	-	TRBV27	TRBJ2-3	-	TGTGCCGGCAAGAGTCGGGCAGATACGCAGTATTTT	CAGKSRADTQYF
17	TRBD1	TRBV7-6	TRBJ1-5	-	TGTGCCAGCAGCACCGGGACAGGGTATGGAAATCGTCAGCCCCAGCATTTT	CASSTGTGYGNRQPQHF
14	-	TRBV2	TRBJ1-1	-	TGTGCCAGCAGTGTAGAACAGTTGAACACTGAAGCTTTCTTT	CASSVEQLNTEAFF
16	-	TRBV21-1	TRBJ2-7	-	TGTGCCAGCAGCAAAGTGCGGGGGAGCTCCTACAATGAGCAGTACTTC	CASSKVRGSSYNEQYF
16	-	TRBV6-5	TRBJ2-1	few	TGTGCCAGCAGTCGGGACCTAACAACCTCCTACAATGAGCAGTTCTTC	CASSRDLTTSYNEQFF
11	-	TRBV6-2/TRBV6-3	TRBJ1-2	-	TGTGCCACTCGCGGGGTAGATGGCTACACCTTC	CATRGVDGYTF
13	-	TRBV12-3/TRBV12-4	TRBJ2-5	many	TGTGCCAGCAGTTTTGCCGGGAAAGAGACCCAGTACTTC	CASSFAGKETQYF
18	TRBD2	TRBV7-9	TRBJ2-5	-	TGTGCCAGCAGCTTTGGGACTAGCGGGGGGGCATCATTGGAGACCCAGTACTTC	CASSFGTSGGASLETQYF
17	TRBD2	TRBV20-1	TRBJ2-2	-	TGCAGTGCTAGAGAGCCCCGTTTTGCGGGGGGCAACGGGGAGCTGTTTTTT	CSAREPRFAGGNGELFF
14	-	TRBV4-3	TRBJ2-1	-	TGCGCCAGCAGCCAAGATGGGATTAGGGATGAGCAGTTCTTC	CASSQDGIRDEQFF
15	-	TRBV6-1	TRBJ1-5	few	TGTGCCAGCAGGGACAGCAGTTATAGCAATCAGCCCCAGCATTTT	CASRDSSYSNQPQHF
16	TRBD1	TRBV9	TRBJ1-1	-	TGTGCCAGCAGCGGTCCCGGGACAGCCATGAGCACTGAAGCTTTCTTT	CASSGPGTAMSTEAFF
14	-	TRBV12-5	TRBJ2-7	few	TGTGCTAGTGGTTTACCGGGACGGGTATACGAGCAGTACTTC	CASGLPGRVYEQYF
16	TRBD1	TRBV4-2	TRBJ1-4	few	TGTGCCAGCAGACAGACAGGGGGCGCCGGTAATGAAAAACTGTTTTTT	CASRQTGGAGNEKLFF
13	-	TRBV27	TRBJ2-3	-	TGTGCCGGCAAGGAGGCGGGCGAGGATACGCAGTATTTT	CAGKEAGEDTQYF
15	-	TRBV4-1	TRBJ1-2	-	TGCGCCAGCAACCATCGCGGTGGGCAGTTCTATGGCTACACCTTC	CASNHRGGQFYGYTF